Each of the 4 T cell receptor beta chains below was sequenced from the same sample in a study of blood T cell repertoires in COVID-19. Repertoires were generated with immunoSEQ multiplex PCR, while TCRdb's copy carries only in-frame clones and drops some. The sample includes some 20,000 clones, around nine tenths of them seen just once. The specimen was peripheral blood. All receptors derive from a man between 35 and 55 years old with active COVID-19.

The CDR3 sequence is CASSHGGLSSYNSPLHF. In DNA, the CDR3 is TGTGCCAGCAGCCACGGGGGGCTGAGCTCCTATAATTCACCCCTCCACTTT. The chain carries TRBV5-4 and TRBJ1-6, with D possibly matching TRBD1 (6 bases). The V gene lost 4 bases and the J gene lost 0 bases, with 14 bases spanning the gap. The CDR3 loop spans 17 amino acids. Per the germline V gene, CDR1 is SGHNT and CDR2 is YYREEE (reference sequence). The full variable domain, its missing parts supplied by reference TRBV5-4 and TRBJ1-6, is ETGVTQSPTHLIKTRGQQVTLRCSSQSGHNTVSWYQQALGQGPQFIFQYYREEENGRGNFPPRFSGLQFPNYSSELNVNALELDDSALYLCASSHGGLSSYNSPLHFGNGTRLTVT.

V is TRBV7-7 and J is TRBJ2-2; the match to TRBD2 covers 8 bases. Trimming at V came to 1 base and at J to 5 bases, leaving 3 bases not matched to a gene. The germline gives CDR1 SSHAT, CDR2 FNYEAQ (reference sequence). The CDR3 spans 15 residues. The CDR3 nucleotides are TGTGCCAGCAGCTTAGGTCTAGCGGGTACCGGGGAGCTGTTTTTT. Translated: CASSLGLAGTGELFF.

The chain couples TRBV29-1 to TRBJ2-7; 7 bases map to TRBD2. Trimming removed 4 bases from V and 2 bases from J; junction bases left unmatched: 14. Looked up from germline, CDR1 is SQVTM and CDR2 is ANQGSEA. This CDR3 spans 16 amino acids. CDR3 sequence (DNA): TGCAGCGTTGCTACATTTTACAGCGGGAAAGCCTACGAGCAGTACTTC. Its protein product is CSVATFYSGKAYEQYF.

The V and J genes are TRBV27 and TRBJ1-6, with 12 bases that match TRBD1. V lost 4 bases and J lost 13; bases outside the gene matches: 5. The CDR3 length is 14 residues. Germline loops: CDR1 MNHEY, CDR2 SMNVEV (reference sequence). The DNA of the CDR3 is TGTGCCAGCAGTTCCGGGACAGGGGGCTGGCCCCTCCACTTT. Translated, it gives CASSSGTGGWPLHF.